This T cell receptor beta chain was recorded in a study of cytomegalovirus exposure and HLA in healthy donors. Background on the study: Around 80 million unique TCR sequences came from HLA-typed donors in an early release.

V trimming: 6 bases; J trimming: 7 bases; junction bases outside the gene matches: 6. The germline gives CDR1 MNHNY, CDR2 SVGAGI (reference sequence). There are 13 residues in the CDR3. Study-level findings and limits: Later on, an analysis found that several of the most significant clusters appeared to be linked to common viral pathogens, which included parvovirus B19.

The PCR made use of 60 Vbeta and 13 Jbeta primers. Method: immunoSEQ multiplex PCR; TCRdb's copy keeps in-frame clones and lacks some. The sample records 200,000 to 300,000 clones, 84% being singletons. Note on this clone: Its matching antigen is unknown.

The receptor was isolated from a woman aged 35 to 49 in good health and CMV-seropositive. Sequenced sample: PBMCs. The chain recombines TRBV6-6 with TRBJ1-5, with 7 bases aligning to TRBD1. The chain's CDR3 is CASRGTGEQPQHF. The CDR3 nucleotides read TGTGCCAGCAGAGGTACAGGGGAGCAGCCCCAGCATTTT.